This TCR beta chain was observed in a study of regulatory T cells in long-lasting Graves disease. At the level of the study: Persistent cases took antithyroid drugs over 5 years and stayed TSH receptor antibody positive. Overall study results and limits: Investigators studied peripheral blood only, not thyroid tissue.

Construction of the TCR beta libraries employed iRepertoire HTBI primers in conjunction with Arm-PCR of CDR3 regions. One entry per CDR3 protein results from TCRdb running MiXCR on the multiplex PCR reads. The table has 350,000 to 450,000 distinct CDR3 sequences, roughly 21% seen once. This CDR3 region has 11 residues. Trimming left V 3 bases short and J 4 bases short, with 7 bases between. The V gene's germline CDR1 is DFQATT and CDR2 SNEGSKA (reference sequence). Described time point: persistent/refractory GD, antithyroid drugs over 5 years with positive TRAb. Extracted PBMC RNA gave rise to the TCR library. This clonotype was picked up a small number of times. Its specificity is unknown.

This clonotype was obtained from a female donor with Graves disease. Specimen: peripheral blood mononuclear cells (PBMCs), collected when the disease was refractory, from a patient treated with antithyroid drugs. J is TRBJ2-7 and V is TRBV20-1; possibly TRBD2 for D (5 bases). CDR3 coding DNA: TGCAGTGCTAGGGGCGGGTACGAGCAGTACTTC. It yields the protein CSARGGYEQYF.